The entry below gives a single T cell receptor (beta chain) sequence along with its context. Authors' methods: The authors estimated nucleated cell counts from reference gene primer amplification. The data were produced by immunoSEQ multiplex PCR, yet TCRdb's version contains in-frame clones alone and is incomplete. D and trimming come from the DNA, and the V and J calls and clone size come from that table. This sample has approximately 110,000 clones, with around 83% found just once. The sample comes from a study of blood T cell repertoires in COVID-19. The germline V gene encodes CDR1 MDHEN and CDR2 SYDVKM. There are 14 residues in the CDR3. The V end lost 3 bases, the J end lost 0 bases, and 7 bases lay between the germline ends.

The V call is TRBV28, the J call TRBJ2-3; possible D gene TRBD2, 5 bases. The source of this sequence is a human donor in a cohort sampled during active COVID-19. Sequencing input: peripheral blood. Here the CDR3 reads CASSFRTSTDTQYF. The CDR3 DNA follows: TGTGCCAGCAGTTTTCGGACTAGCACAGATACGCAGTATTTT.